Following are 23 T cell receptor beta chains from one sample sequenced in a study of a mutant IDH1 vaccine in newly diagnosed glioma. The method was immunoSEQ multiplex PCR; TCRdb's version includes in-frame clones alone and lacks a portion of them. The data contain about 11,000 clones, around 81% of them singletons. Indicated time point: week 47, end of study. All doses held 300 ug of mutant IDH1 20-mer peptide, with topical imiquimod. These TCRs are of unknown antigen specificity. Here the sequenced sample was PBMCs, taken from a glioma patient whose treatment included an IDH1 peptide vaccine. The receptors originated from a man under 40 with glioma.

This chain links TRBV10-2 with TRBJ2-3; weak D call: TRBD2 (5 bases). Trimming cost V 7 bases and J 7 bases, with 9 bases left between them. This CDR3 has 11 amino acids. Germline-derived CDR1 and CDR2 are WSHSY and SAAADI. The CDR3 region has the DNA TGCGCCAGCACATCCGGGAATACGCAGTATTTT. This codes for CASTSGNTQYF.

The J gene is TRBJ1-2, the V gene TRBV27, with 11 bases identical to TRBD1. The CDR3 consists of 16 residues. J gave up 3 bases and V 7 bases, and 10 bases lay outside the gene matches. CDR1 and CDR2 (germline): MNHEY, SMNVEV (reference sequence). The CDR3 sequence: CASNRDRGESHYGYTF. The CDR3 nucleotides are TGTGCCAGCAACCGGGACAGGGGGGAAAGTCACTATGGCTACACCTTC.

The CDR3: CASSPQLNTEAFF. The CDR3 DNA reads as TGTGCCAGTAGTCCACAATTGAACACTGAAGCTTTCTTT. The gene calls are TRBV19 and TRBJ1-1; no definite D call. The CDR3 is 13 residues long. Germline CDR1 is LNHDA and CDR2 is SQIVND (reference sequence). The ends were cut back, 5 bases at V and 0 bases at J, with 7 bases in the middle.

This chain joins TRBV14 and TRBJ2-7; perhaps TRBD2 as D (7 bases). Germline CDR1 reads SGHDN; CDR2 reads FVKESK. The CDR3 runs to 15 residues. The germline V and J ends were trimmed by 4 bases and 2 bases, with 15 bases remaining between them. The CDR3 is CASSPGEGLTYEQYF. In DNA, the CDR3 is TGTGCCAGCAGCCCAGGGGAGGGACTCACCTACGAGCAGTACTTC.

This chain links TRBV19 with TRBJ1-5; 7 bases fit TRBD1. V shed 4 bases, J shed 3 bases, and the junction held 3 bases outside the gene matches. CDR1 is LNHDA and CDR2 is SQIVND in the germline V gene (reference sequence). The CDR3 has 14 residues. Here the CDR3 reads CASSSGTDNQPQHF. The CDR3, as DNA: TGTGCCAGTAGTAGCGGGACAGACAATCAGCCCCAGCATTTT.

CDR3: CASSEAWDYEQYF. For the CDR3, the DNA is TGTGCCAGCAGTGAGGCTTGGGACTACGAGCAGTACTTC. V is TRBV6-1 and J is TRBJ2-7; D is undetermined. CDR1 MNHNS and CDR2 SASEGT come from the germline V gene. V lost 3 bases and J lost 3, with 9 bases in between. The CDR3 runs 13 residues.

This sequence joins TRBV5-1 and TRBJ2-7; 11 positions agree with TRBD2. The CDR3 totals 18 residues. The germline V gene encodes CDR1 SGHRS and CDR2 YFSETQ. The V and J ends lost 1 base and 3 bases, in that order; junction bases with no gene match: 12. The CDR3 here is CASSLTLAGGTRHYEQYF. The CDR3 region has the DNA TGCGCCAGCAGCTTGACGTTAGCGGGAGGGACACGTCACTACGAGCAGTACTTC.

CDR3 sequence: CASSLLAGGPWTGELFF. Here the CDR3 DNA reads TGTGCCAGCAGTTTACTAGCGGGAGGGCCGTGGACCGGGGAGCTGTTTTTT. V and J are TRBV27 and TRBJ2-2, with TRBD2 matching 12 bases. The CDR3 spans 17 residues. V shed 2 bases and J 5 bases; nucleotides not matched to a gene: 6. The V gene's germline CDR1 is MNHEY and CDR2 SMNVEV (reference sequence).

This clone was detected a few times. V and J are TRBV4-1 and TRBJ1-1, with D perhaps TRBD1 (5 bases). CDR1 is MGHRA, CDR2 YSYEKL, per germline. The V and J ends lost 0 bases and 7 bases respectively, with 21 bases between them. This CDR3 is 17 amino acids long. CDR3 coding DNA: TGCGCCAGCAGCCAAGATAGCGGTTGGGAGGGGTCCCATGAAGCTTTCTTT. Its protein is CASSQDSGWEGSHEAFF.

The chain links TRBV5-4 to TRBJ1-3; unclear D gene. V was shortened by 0 bases and J by 4 bases, with 11 bases between the two germline ends. This CDR3 has 15 residues. Germline values: CDR1 SGHNT, CDR2 YYREEE (reference sequence). CDR3 sequence: CASSLAAGRGNTIYF. The CDR3 nucleotides are TGTGCCAGCAGCTTGGCTGCGGGAAGGGGAAACACCATATATTTT.

This chain links TRBV7-2 with TRBJ2-2, with D perhaps matching TRBD2 (6 bases). The germline V gene encodes CDR1 SGHTA and CDR2 FQGNSA. The CDR3 runs to 14 residues. Trimming shortened V by 2 bases and J by 6 bases, and 10 bases separated the two germline ends. The CDR3 nucleotides read TGTGCCAGCAGCTTAATGGGAGGACCCGGGGAGCTGTTTTTT. It yields the protein CASSLMGGPGELFF.

This rearrangement joins TRBV6-4 to TRBJ2-1; D might be TRBD1 or TRBD2, each matching 6 bases. V lost 5 bases to trimming and J lost 6 bases, with 11 bases between them. The CDR3 consists of 13 residues. Germline values: CDR1 MRHNA, CDR2 SNTAGT. CDR3 coding DNA: TGTGCCAGCAGTCCCGAGGGGGGCAATGAGCAGTTCTTC. Its protein product is CASSPEGGNEQFF.

The genes are TRBV2 and TRBJ2-1, with D possibly TRBD2 on 6 matching bases. The V end was cut by 9 bases, the J end by 3 bases, with 21 bases between. The CDR3 extends over 16 amino acids. Germline assignment: CDR1 SNHLY and CDR2 FYNNEI. The CDR3 spells CASGGDSVTIYNEQFF. The CDR3 nucleotides are TGTGCCAGTGGAGGGGACTCCGTGACAATCTACAATGAGCAGTTCTTC.

This clone came up a few times. This chain links TRBV30 with TRBJ1-1; possible D gene TRBD1, 5 bases. CDR1 is GTSNPN and CDR2 is SVGIG in the germline V gene (reference sequence). The V end lost 0 bases, the J end lost 4 bases, and 9 bases lay between the germline ends. This CDR3 has 13 residues. The CDR3 DNA sequence: TGTGCCTGGAGTGTCGGGGGTGTCACTGAAGCTTTCTTT. This encodes CAWSVGGVTEAFF. Filled out from reference TRBV30 and TRBJ1-1, the complete variable domain reads SQTIHQWPATLVQPVGSPLSLECTVEGTSNPNLYWYRQAAGRGLQLLFYSVGIGQISSEVPQNLSASRPQDRQFILSSKKLLLSDSGFYLCAWSVGGVTEAFFGQGTRLTVV.

The chain carries TRBV4-2 and TRBJ2-7, with 9 positions matching TRBD2. The CDR3 loop spans 18 amino acids. With 1 base clipped from V and 0 bases from J, the junction kept 10 bases outside the gene matches. Germline V CDR1 and CDR2: LGHNA, YNFKEQ. The CDR3 nucleotides read TGTGCCAGCAGCCAAGTTGGTAGCGGGAGCGGAAGCTCCTACGAGCAGTACTTC. Residues: CASSQVGSGSGSSYEQYF.

The rearrangement uses TRBV7-8 and TRBJ1-4; a weak D match, TRBD1 (5 bases). This CDR3 contains 14 residues. Trimming removed 4 bases from V and 6 bases from J, with 12 bases in between. Germline CDR1 reads SGHVS; CDR2 reads FQNEAQ. The CDR3 sequence is CASSSRDGYEKLFF. The CDR3 DNA is TGTGCCAGCAGCTCCCGGGACGGCTATGAAAAACTGTTTTTT.

This clone was seen a few times. The J gene is TRBJ1-5, the V gene TRBV4-1, with 7 bases matching TRBD1. Germline V gene sequence: CDR1 MGHRA, CDR2 YSYEKL. CDR3 length: 16 amino acids. With 1 base clipped from V and 2 bases from J, the junction kept 5 bases outside the gene matches. CDR3 nucleotides: TGCGCCAGCAGCCAAGTTGGAGGGGGCGGCAATCAGCCCCAGCATTTT. Amino acid sequence: CASSQVGGGGNQPQHF.

The CDR3 DNA is TGCGCCAGCAGTGAGGGGGCTGACTATGGCTACACCTTC. It codes for CASSEGADYGYTF. The chain uses TRBV10-1 and TRBJ1-2; possibly TRBD1 for D (5 bases). The ends were cut back, 2 bases at V and 3 bases at J, with 7 bases in the middle. Per the germline V gene, CDR1 is WNHNN and CDR2 is SYGVQD (reference sequence). The CDR3 is 13 residues long.

This clone was observed a single time. The chain couples TRBV5-1 to TRBJ1-2, with D perhaps matching TRBD1 (5 bases). CDR1 is SGHRS and CDR2 is YFSETQ in the germline V gene. This CDR3 region has 14 residues. The ends were cut back, 0 bases at V and 4 bases at J, with 10 bases in the middle. The CDR3 is CASSLGEGTYGYTF. The CDR3 DNA reads TGCGCCAGCAGCTTGGGTGAGGGGACCTATGGCTACACCTTC.

This chain joins TRBV6-5 and TRBJ2-1, with 8 bases that match TRBD1. The CDR3 length is 15 residues. J lost 2 bases, V lost 1 base, and 1 base had no gene match. The germline V gene has CDR1 MNHEY and CDR2 SVGAGI. The CDR3 spells CASSYLTGAYNEQFF. In DNA, the CDR3 is TGTGCCAGCAGTTACTTGACAGGGGCCTACAATGAGCAGTTCTTC.

The gene calls are TRBV5-4 and TRBJ1-1; 8 bases fit TRBD1. Germline lookup yields CDR1 SGHNT and CDR2 YYREEE (reference sequence). The trim removed 1 base at V and 4 bases at J, leaving 6 bases unmatched. The length of the CDR3 is 15 residues. The CDR3 bases are TGTGCCAGCAGCTTGTCCGCAGGGGGCTTCACTGAAGCTTTCTTT. Protein: CASSLSAGGFTEAFF. Variable domain in full (rest from reference TRBV5-4 and TRBJ1-1): ETGVTQSPTHLIKTRGQQVTLRCSSQSGHNTVSWYQQALGQGPQFIFQYYREEENGRGNFPPRFSGLQFPNYSSELNVNALELDDSALYLCASSLSAGGFTEAFFGQGTRLTVV.

The chain links TRBV5-4 to TRBJ2-7; maybe TRBD2 (6 bases). This CDR3 spans 14 amino acids. The germline V and J ends were trimmed by 3 bases and 2 bases, with 12 bases remaining between them. Germline assignment: CDR1 SGHNT and CDR2 YYREEE (reference sequence). The CDR3 loop reads CASSSEGSPYEQYF. The CDR3 DNA is TGTGCCAGCAGCTCGGAGGGTAGTCCCTACGAGCAGTACTTC.

In this sample, this clone is medium-sized. The chain carries TRBV18 and TRBJ1-1, with D possibly being TRBD1 (6 bases). The CDR3 is 12 amino acids. V was shortened by 5 bases and J by 5 bases, with 9 bases between the two germline ends. Germline-derived CDR1 and CDR2 are KGHSH and LQKENI. CDR3 nucleotide sequence: TGTGCCAGCTCATCACAGGGAACTGAAGCTTTCTTT. The encoded protein is CASSSQGTEAFF.